Listed below are T cell receptor beta chains from one sample, sequenced in a study of vaccination effects on CD4 cells after COVID-19. Antigens for these TCRs are unknown. Profiled with immunoSEQ multiplex PCR; TCRdb holds only in-frame clones, not every one. This repertoire shows about 57,000 clones, just under 80% found once; its top ten account for about 4.4%. The sample in question was CD4+ T cells from PBMCs cultured without peptide, obtained after COVID-19 vaccination. The receptor set was obtained from a human donor who received a COVID-19 vaccine. Both conserved end residues are part of each CDR3. The order of the fields is J gene, clone size, V gene, D gene, CDR3 DNA, CDR3 protein. D genes are given only for firm matches. Size is stated for part of the rows, as once, few or many counts, or as a class when the clone is expanded.

j_call: TRBJ1-5; clone_size: .; v_call: TRBV6-6; d_call: .; cdr3_nt: TGTGCCAGCAGTTACGAGGTCTATAGCAATCAGCCCCAGCATTTT; cdr3_aa: CASSYEVYSNQPQHF
j_call: TRBJ1-2; clone_size: .; v_call: TRBV7-9; d_call: TRBD1; cdr3_nt: TGTGCCAGCAGGAACCAGGACAGGAAAACTGGCTACACCTTC; cdr3_aa: CASRNQDRKTGYTF
j_call: TRBJ1-2; clone_size: .; v_call: TRBV7-2; d_call: TRBD1; cdr3_nt: TGTGCCAGCAGCTTTACAGGGGTCTATGGCTACACCTTC; cdr3_aa: CASSFTGVYGYTF
j_call: TRBJ2-5; clone_size: .; v_call: TRBV20-1; d_call: .; cdr3_nt: TGCAGTGCTAGTAGTGTTGTTGTGGCAAAGACCCAGTACTTC; cdr3_aa: CSASSVVVAKTQYF
j_call: TRBJ1-3; clone_size: .; v_call: TRBV4-2; d_call: .; cdr3_nt: TGTGCCAGCAGCCAAGGTGGGGAGCCTGGAAACACCATATATTTT; cdr3_aa: CASSQGGEPGNTIYF
j_call: TRBJ2-1; clone_size: .; v_call: TRBV7-3; d_call: TRBD1; cdr3_nt: TGTGCCAGCAGCTCCGCTCCAGGGACAGGGGTACAATACAATGAGCAGTTCTTC; cdr3_aa: CASSSAPGTGVQYNEQFF
j_call: TRBJ1-2; clone_size: once; v_call: TRBV28; d_call: TRBD1; cdr3_nt: TGTGCCAGCAGTGGAATGGGACAGGATTACTATGGCTACACCTTC; cdr3_aa: CASSGMGQDYYGYTF
j_call: TRBJ1-2; clone_size: .; v_call: TRBV7-2; d_call: .; cdr3_nt: TGTGCCAGCAGCTTAGGTGTGGGGGCAACTGGCTACACCTTC; cdr3_aa: CASSLGVGATGYTF
j_call: TRBJ2-5; clone_size: .; v_call: TRBV4-3; d_call: TRBD2; cdr3_nt: TGCGCCAGCAGCCGACTAGCGGGGGGCGAAGAGACCCAGTACTTC; cdr3_aa: CASSRLAGGEETQYF
j_call: TRBJ2-1; clone_size: .; v_call: TRBV6-1; d_call: TRBD2; cdr3_nt: TGTGCCAGCAGTGGCCGACTAGCCCCCTCCTACAATGAGCAGTTCTTC; cdr3_aa: CASSGRLAPSYNEQFF
j_call: TRBJ1-1; clone_size: .; v_call: TRBV6-5; d_call: .; cdr3_nt: TGTGCCAGCATTCCCGGGGGAGGGGGGAACACTGAAGCTTTCTTT; cdr3_aa: CASIPGGGGNTEAFF
j_call: TRBJ1-1; clone_size: .; v_call: TRBV11-2; d_call: TRBD1; cdr3_nt: TGTGCCAGCAGCCCCAGACAGGGTTGGTACACTGAAGCTTTCTTT; cdr3_aa: CASSPRQGWYTEAFF
j_call: TRBJ1-3; clone_size: .; v_call: TRBV5-1; d_call: .; cdr3_nt: TGCGCCAGCAGGCCGAGCTCTGGAAACACCATATATTTT; cdr3_aa: CASRPSSGNTIYF
j_call: TRBJ1-2; clone_size: .; v_call: TRBV5-4; d_call: TRBD1; cdr3_nt: TGTGCCAGCAGCGTTCCCGGGACAGCCTATAACTATGGCTACACCTTC; cdr3_aa: CASSVPGTAYNYGYTF
j_call: TRBJ1-1; clone_size: .; v_call: TRBV12-3/TRBV12-4; d_call: .; cdr3_nt: TGTGCCAGCAGAAAGGGCACTGAAGCTTTCTTT; cdr3_aa: CASRKGTEAFF
j_call: TRBJ1-5; clone_size: few; v_call: TRBV19; d_call: TRBD1; cdr3_nt: TGTGCCAGTAGTATTTACGGACAGGGAGGCAATCAGCCCCAGCATTTT; cdr3_aa: CASSIYGQGGNQPQHF
j_call: TRBJ2-7; clone_size: .; v_call: TRBV6-5; d_call: TRBD1; cdr3_nt: TGTGCCAGCAGTTACTCGGGACAGGGATCCTACGAGCAGTACTTC; cdr3_aa: CASSYSGQGSYEQYF
j_call: TRBJ2-1; clone_size: .; v_call: TRBV6-1; d_call: .; cdr3_nt: TGTGCCAGCAGTGAAATACCTGAGCAGTTCTTC; cdr3_aa: CASSEIPEQFF
j_call: TRBJ2-2; clone_size: .; v_call: TRBV7-7; d_call: TRBD1; cdr3_nt: TGTGCTAGCAGTTCACAGGGGGCGAGACCCGGGGAGCTGTTTTTT; cdr3_aa: CASSSQGARPGELFF
j_call: TRBJ2-4; clone_size: .; v_call: TRBV3-1/TRBV3-2; d_call: TRBD2; cdr3_nt: TGTGCCAGCAGCCAAGTGGGGGGGGAGGGGAGTAACATTCAGTATTTC; cdr3_aa: CASSQVGGEGSNIQYF
j_call: TRBJ2-7; clone_size: .; v_call: TRBV3-1/TRBV3-2; d_call: TRBD2; cdr3_nt: TGTGCCAGCAGCCAAGGGGGGACTAGCGGGCCGATATCCTACGAGCAGTACTTC; cdr3_aa: CASSQGGTSGPISYEQYF
j_call: TRBJ1-2; clone_size: .; v_call: TRBV11-2; d_call: TRBD1; cdr3_nt: TGTGCCAGCAGCTTGACAGGGGGGAGTGATGGCTACACCTTC; cdr3_aa: CASSLTGGSDGYTF
j_call: TRBJ2-3; clone_size: .; v_call: TRBV30; d_call: .; cdr3_nt: TGTGCCTGGAGTGTAAAGGGGGGGGATACGCAGTATTTT; cdr3_aa: CAWSVKGGDTQYF
j_call: TRBJ1-4; clone_size: .; v_call: TRBV11-2; d_call: .; cdr3_nt: TGTGCCAGCAGCTTCCCAGGTAGTTTCGGTAAACTGTTTTTT; cdr3_aa: CASSFPGSFGKLFF
j_call: TRBJ2-7; clone_size: once; v_call: TRBV5-1; d_call: .; cdr3_nt: TGCGCCAGCAGCCCGGCCCACCCGGGGGTTGGGTACGAGCAGTACTTC; cdr3_aa: CASSPAHPGVGYEQYF
j_call: TRBJ2-7; clone_size: .; v_call: TRBV20-1; d_call: TRBD2; cdr3_nt: TGCAGTGCTAGTGGCGGGAGCCTTACCTACGAGCAGTACTTC; cdr3_aa: CSASGGSLTYEQYF
j_call: TRBJ1-1; clone_size: few; v_call: TRBV7-2; d_call: .; cdr3_nt: TGTGCCAGCAGCTTGTTTCAGGGGAGGACTGAAGCTTTCTTT; cdr3_aa: CASSLFQGRTEAFF
j_call: TRBJ2-1; clone_size: .; v_call: TRBV6-5; d_call: .; cdr3_nt: TGTGCCAGCAGTTACAGTGGTGCGAGCTCCTACAATGAGCAGTTCTTC; cdr3_aa: CASSYSGASSYNEQFF
j_call: TRBJ2-2; clone_size: .; v_call: TRBV7-2; d_call: TRBD1; cdr3_nt: TGTGCCAGCAGCCAAGGGGGCTCGGCCGGGGAGCTGTTTTTT; cdr3_aa: CASSQGGSAGELFF
j_call: TRBJ2-7; clone_size: .; v_call: TRBV28; d_call: .; cdr3_nt: TGTGCCAGCAGTTTTAGGGGGGGCGCGAAGTACGAGCAGTACTTC; cdr3_aa: CASSFRGGAKYEQYF
j_call: TRBJ1-2; clone_size: .; v_call: TRBV3-1/TRBV3-2; d_call: .; cdr3_nt: TGTGCCAGCAGCCAAGCCGCAGCAGGGGAGTCGATCTATGGCTACACCTTC; cdr3_aa: CASSQAAAGESIYGYTF
j_call: TRBJ2-3; clone_size: few; v_call: TRBV4-2; d_call: TRBD2; cdr3_nt: TGTGCCAGCAGCCAATCCGGGACTAGCCGTACAGATACGCAGTATTTT; cdr3_aa: CASSQSGTSRTDTQYF
j_call: TRBJ1-1; clone_size: .; v_call: TRBV18; d_call: .; cdr3_nt: TGTGCCAGCTCAGGACAGCAGAACACTGAAGCTTTCTTT; cdr3_aa: CASSGQQNTEAFF
j_call: TRBJ2-7; clone_size: .; v_call: TRBV7-2; d_call: TRBD2; cdr3_nt: TGTGCCAGCAGCGCCACTAGCGGGTACTCCTACGAGCAGTACTTC; cdr3_aa: CASSATSGYSYEQYF
j_call: TRBJ2-1; clone_size: .; v_call: TRBV5-1; d_call: TRBD1; cdr3_nt: TGCGCCAGCCGGACAGGGTCCGGCAATGAGCAGTTCTTC; cdr3_aa: CASRTGSGNEQFF
j_call: TRBJ1-3; clone_size: .; v_call: TRBV11-3; d_call: .; cdr3_nt: TGTGCCAGCACCGGGGACTCTGGAAACATCATATATTTT; cdr3_aa: CASTGDSGNIIYF
j_call: TRBJ2-5; clone_size: .; v_call: TRBV6-5; d_call: TRBD1; cdr3_nt: TGTGCCAGCAGCCGCGACGGACAGGGGTATGGGACCCAGTACTTC; cdr3_aa: CASSRDGQGYGTQYF
j_call: TRBJ2-2; clone_size: .; v_call: TRBV11-2; d_call: .; cdr3_nt: TGTGCCAGCAGCCCTTATAAAACACACCCGAACACCGGGGAGCTGTTTTTT; cdr3_aa: CASSPYKTHPNTGELFF
j_call: TRBJ2-1; clone_size: .; v_call: TRBV27; d_call: TRBD2; cdr3_nt: TGTGCCAGCCAGCAGGCGGGAGGCGCGAATGAGCAGTTCTTC; cdr3_aa: CASQQAGGANEQFF
j_call: TRBJ2-2; clone_size: .; v_call: TRBV20-1; d_call: .; cdr3_nt: TGCAGTGCTAGTCGGGCAGCCCGGAACACCGGGGAGCTGTTTTTT; cdr3_aa: CSASRAARNTGELFF
j_call: TRBJ2-4; clone_size: .; v_call: TRBV6-6; d_call: .; cdr3_nt: TGTGCCAGCAGTTATGATCAGGGTAAAGACTTC; cdr3_aa: CASSYDQGKDF
j_call: TRBJ1-1; clone_size: once; v_call: TRBV28; d_call: TRBD1; cdr3_nt: TGTGCCAGCAGTTTATTCCGGCTTAAGGGGGCAGGGGGGACTGAAGCTTTCTTT; cdr3_aa: CASSLFRLKGAGGTEAFF
j_call: TRBJ2-1; clone_size: .; v_call: TRBV30; d_call: .; cdr3_nt: TGTGCCTCGGACCCCCTGCCCGGGGGTTACAATGAGCAGTTCTTC; cdr3_aa: CASDPLPGGYNEQFF
j_call: TRBJ1-2; clone_size: .; v_call: TRBV23-1; d_call: TRBD1; cdr3_nt: TGCGCCAGCAGTCAACCCCCACAGGGGCCCTCAACCTATGGCTACACCTTC; cdr3_aa: CASSQPPQGPSTYGYTF
j_call: TRBJ2-1; clone_size: .; v_call: TRBV29-1; d_call: .; cdr3_nt: TGCAGCGTTGAGGGGCAAACCAATGAGCAGTTCTTC; cdr3_aa: CSVEGQTNEQFF
j_call: TRBJ1-4; clone_size: once; v_call: TRBV28; d_call: .; cdr3_nt: TGTGCCAGCCGTTTGAGTTGGGCAGAAAAACTGTTTTTT; cdr3_aa: CASRLSWAEKLFF